A single sample gave rise to the 12 T cell receptor beta chains below, sequenced in a study of OX40 agonist ivuxolimab in advanced cancers. Assay used: immunoSEQ multiplex PCR; TCRdb lists only in-frame clones, some missing. The sample carries about 40,000 clones, around 89% recorded once. The sample here was CD4+ or CD8+ T cells sorted from blood, taken in a trial of the OX40 agonist ivuxolimab. The origin of the receptors is an adult with an advanced solid tumor such as melanoma, head and neck, liver or kidney cancer.

The rearrangement uses TRBV6-5 and TRBJ2-7, with a tentative D call TRBD2 (5 bases). V was pared by 2 bases and J by 6 bases, with 11 bases between. Germline V lookup: CDR1 MNHEY, CDR2 SVGAGI. This CDR3 is 13 amino acids long. CDR3 protein: CASSYDGGLEQYF. In DNA, the CDR3 is TGTGCCAGCAGTTACGACGGCGGGCTCGAGCAGTACTTC.

The chain joins TRBV6-6 to TRBJ2-2, with TRBD1 as a possible D gene (6 bases). Germline V gives CDR1 MNHNY, CDR2 SVGAGI (reference sequence). V was cut by 7 bases and J by 1 base, with 13 bases left in between. This CDR3 contains 15 residues. The CDR3 nucleotides read TGTGCCAGCACCCGACCGGGACAGAACACCGGGGAGCTGTTTTTT. This sequence encodes CASTRPGQNTGELFF.

CDR3: CASSQLQGTYGYTF. The CDR3 bases are TGCGCCAGCAGCCAGCTTCAGGGGACCTATGGCTACACCTTC. The V and J genes are TRBV4-1 and TRBJ1-2; D may be TRBD1 (6 bases). Between the trimmed V and J ends, which lost 3 bases and 4 bases, there was a span of 12 bases. Germline values: CDR1 MGHRA, CDR2 YSYEKL. The CDR3 is 14 residues long.

A note on this clone: The sample contains more than one DNA sequence encoding this CDR3. The rearrangement uses TRBV30 and TRBJ1-5, with 9 bases matching TRBD1. This CDR3 spans 14 amino acids. Trimming cost V 2 bases and J 4 bases; bases outside gene matches: 3. Per the germline V gene, CDR1 is GTSNPN and CDR2 is SVGIG (reference sequence). CDR3 sequence: CAWSLGQGNQPQHF. The CDR3 coding sequence is TGTGCCTGGAGTCTGGGACAGGGAAATCAGCCCCAGCATTTT.

This chain connects TRBV29-1 to TRBJ2-7; D is possibly TRBD2 (6 bases). Germline V CDR1 and CDR2: SQVTM, ANQGSEA. Deletions cut 6 bases from V and 5 bases from J, with 17 bases between. There are 13 residues in the CDR3. CDR3 sequence reads: CSVEGRGTNEQYF. The CDR3 DNA sequence: TGCAGCGTGGAGGGGCGAGGGACCAACGAGCAGTACTTC.

This clone has a handful of counts. CDR3 bases: TGTGCCAGCAGTTTAGGAGGGGCCCAGTACTTC. This translates into CASSLGGAQYF. This chain links TRBV28 with TRBJ2-7; D is perhaps TRBD2 (6 bases). Trimming removed 2 bases from V and 10 bases from J, with 9 bases in between. CDR1 and CDR2 (germline): MDHEN, SYDVKM. The CDR3 runs to 11 residues.

This clone was seen only once. This chain links TRBV10-2 with TRBJ2-7; D may be TRBD1 (6 bases). The CDR3 has 12 amino acids. Germline assignment: CDR1 WSHSY and CDR2 SAAADI. Trimming stripped 6 bases from V and 1 base from J, with 7 bases between. The CDR3 spells CASRDRSYEQYF. CDR3 in DNA: TGCGCCAGCAGGGACAGATCCTACGAGCAGTACTTC.

The genes are TRBV7-6 and TRBJ2-2, with D possibly being TRBD2 (6 bases). The ends were cut back, 4 bases at V and 0 bases at J, with 6 bases in the middle. The CDR3 totals 14 residues. CDR1 SGHVS and CDR2 FNYEAQ come from the germline V gene. In DNA form, the CDR3 reads TGTGCCAGCAGCTGGGGGGCGAACACCGGGGAGCTGTTTTTT. Amino acid sequence: CASSWGANTGELFF.

The chain carries TRBV27 and TRBJ2-7; the match to TRBD1 covers 9 bases. CDR3 length equals 14 residues. Per the germline V gene, CDR1 is MNHEY and CDR2 is SMNVEV (reference sequence). The trim removed 5 bases at V and 4 bases at J, leaving 6 bases unmatched. CDR3 sequence: CASSPTGGLYEQYF. Here the CDR3 DNA reads TGTGCCAGCAGTCCGACAGGGGGTCTATACGAGCAGTACTTC.

The chain is built from TRBV28 and TRBJ1-3; D uncertain. CDR1 is MDHEN, CDR2 SYDVKM, per germline. The length of the CDR3 is 19 residues. The germline V and J ends were trimmed by 1 base and 0 bases, with 19 bases remaining between them. Written as DNA, the CDR3 is TGTGCCAGCAGTTTATCGGTGTGGCGGTGGCGGGACTCTGGAAACACCATATATTTT. Translated: CASSLSVWRWRDSGNTIYF.

V usage is TRBV27 and J usage is TRBJ2-2; 9 positions match TRBD2. V lost 6 bases and J lost 7; bases outside the gene matches: 9. Looked up from germline, CDR1 is MNHEY and CDR2 is SMNVEV (reference sequence). This CDR3 has 15 residues. CDR3 loop: CASRLLAGGFGELFF. The CDR3 nucleotides are TGTGCCAGCAGACTACTAGCGGGTGGGTTCGGGGAGCTGTTTTTT.

The V call is TRBV7-9, the J call TRBJ1-1; D is perhaps TRBD1 (5 bases). Between the trimmed V and J ends, which lost 5 bases and 5 bases, there was a span of 21 bases. The CDR3 consists of 16 residues. Germline lookup yields CDR1 SEHNR and CDR2 FQNEAQ (reference sequence). CDR3: CASSPEAGGYVTEAFF. The CDR3 DNA is TGTGCCAGCAGCCCTGAAGCGGGGGGATACGTGACTGAAGCTTTCTTT.